This TCR beta chain appears in the sequencing data of a study of shared clonotypes between healthy human individuals. 150 to 250 ng DNA, 30,000 or so T cell genomes, went into each sorted-subset replicate PCR. Generated by immunoSEQ multiplex PCR, the TCRdb table keeps only in-frame clones and is missing some. The profile shows about 2.4 million clones, 93% of them singletons. CDR3 length equals 17 residues. CDR1 and CDR2 (germline): SGHAT, FQNNGV. V was shortened by 2 bases and J by 2 bases, with 18 bases between the two germline ends. This clonotype originated in a man aged 18-30 years in good health. Some clones in this sample may be carry-over from other donors' samples. Sequences were obtained from naive CD4+ T cells from PBMCs. Subset given: CD45RA+ positively selected. V and J are TRBV11-2 and TRBJ1-2, with D maybe TRBD1 (5 bases). The CDR3 sequence: CASSLTSRGTVNYGYTF. The CDR3 DNA reads TGTGCCAGCAGCTTAACATCCCGGGGGACGGTCAACTATGGCTACACCTTC.